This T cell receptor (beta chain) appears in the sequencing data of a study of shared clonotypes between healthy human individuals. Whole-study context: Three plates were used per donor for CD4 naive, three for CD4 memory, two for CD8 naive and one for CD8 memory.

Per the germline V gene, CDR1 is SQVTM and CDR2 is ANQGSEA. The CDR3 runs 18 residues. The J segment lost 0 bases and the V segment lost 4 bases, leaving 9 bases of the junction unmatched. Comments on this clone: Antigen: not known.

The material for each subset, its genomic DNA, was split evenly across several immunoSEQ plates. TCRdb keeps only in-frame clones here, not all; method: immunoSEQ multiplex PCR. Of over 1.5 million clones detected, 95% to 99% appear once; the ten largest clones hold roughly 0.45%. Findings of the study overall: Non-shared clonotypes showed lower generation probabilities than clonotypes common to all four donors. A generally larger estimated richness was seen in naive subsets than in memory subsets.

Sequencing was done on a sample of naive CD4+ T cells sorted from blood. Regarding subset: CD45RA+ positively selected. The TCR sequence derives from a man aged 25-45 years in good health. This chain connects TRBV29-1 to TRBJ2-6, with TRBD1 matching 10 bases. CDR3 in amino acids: CSVAVRTGGSSGANVLTF. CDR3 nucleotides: TGCAGCGTTGCCGTTCGGACAGGGGGTTCCTCTGGGGCCAACGTCCTGACTTTC. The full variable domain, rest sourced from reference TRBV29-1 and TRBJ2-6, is SAVISQKPSRDICQRGTSLTIQCQVDSQVTMMFWYRQQPGQSLTLIATANQGSEATYESGFVIDKFPISRPNLTFSTLTVSNMSPEDSSIYLCSVAVRTGGSSGANVLTFGAGSRLTVL.